This T cell receptor beta chain was retrieved from a study of molecular identifiers for immune sequencing clone quantification (dated by TCRdb to the late 2010s). Regarding the complete study: For a replicate experiment, RNA from around 20,000 or 99,000 naive CD8 T cells was divided into five aliquots, of which four were sequenced. The study was a methods study using CD8 T cells to benchmark molecular-identifier clustering-based TCR repertoire sequencing (MIDCIRS) and TCR RNA copy counting.

Library preparation was by PCR. The run used a NextSeq 500. Preparation of bulk TCR libraries followed a previously described approach, with the TCR primers listed in Table S5. Total RNA was purified with the Qiagen AllPrep DNA/RNA kit. Before any analysis, reads coming from multiple sequencing runs of the same library were combined into one pool. In the authors' own workflow: Reads were retained only if the reads had an exact TCR constant sequence, and the retained reads were trimmed to 150 nt and grouped according to their 12-nt molecular barcodes. Within each barcode group, reads were sub-clustered at a 15% Levenshtein threshold, and quality-weighted consensus sequences were built per RNA molecule. Non-functional sequences were discarded, and so were lower-count sequences lying one edit away from another sequence. Based on a fit of two negative binomial distributions, barcode sub-clusters having less than 20% of the maximum read count were discarded. TCRdb applied fastp at Q25 and MiXCR to the public reads, then kept only in-frame beta chains. Each CDR3 protein gets just one entry, which takes the most common genes and DNA from the rows behind it. The V and J calls were not made by the authors but by TCRdb's processing. The sample table shows about 630,000 distinct CDR3 sequences, and about 25% are seen once. Jointly, the top ten make up 0.78% of the sample.

Libraries of naive CD8 T cells were generated from roughly 20,000 to 1,000,000 sorted cells, with 10%, 30% or 50% of the purified RNA used. Naive CD8 T cells were FACS-sorted as CD8+CD4-CCR7+CD45RA+ on a BD FACSAria II into RLT Plus buffer. Nine to eleven TCR copies' worth of Jurkat RNA were spiked into roughly 20,000-1,000,000 naive CD8 T cell samples to test detection sensitivity. CD8 T cells were enriched with RosetteSep CD8+ T Cell Enrichment Cocktail and Ficoll-Paque, followed by ACK red cell lysis. A word on this clonotype: Its antigen has not been determined. No per-base quality is available; no much larger clone lies one base away.

Study-wide findings and limitations: A single cell's worth of spiked-in Jurkat TCR RNA was reported detectable even among under 1.3 million naive CD8 T cells. The sizes of highly expanded clones could end up underestimated when identical TCR molecules share a barcode. When barcode sub-clustering was not used, chimeric consensus sequences inflated TCR diversity, with chimeras reaching as high as 47%. In CMV-specific effector cells, over 97% of molecules were held by clones above 20 RNA copies, whereas under 1% of molecules were held by such clones in naive cells. Modeling gave around 3 recovered TCR RNA copies per cell versus around 10 by digital PCR, implying approximately 30% capture efficiency. Spiked-in Jurkat TCR RNA (around eleven copies' worth), which is not part of the donor repertoire, was contained in the naive libraries.

The germline V and J ends show losses of 2 bases and 1 base respectively, and no gene match explains 8 bases of the junction. Reading from cysteine to phenylalanine, the CDR3 counts 17 amino acids. Only the CDR3 portion is preserved as DNA: 51 bases, with reading frame beginning at the first base. Via the germline V gene, CDR1 is MDHEN and CDR2 SYDVKM. The clonotype originates from a human donor in good health. Some libraries in this study had Jurkat cell RNA spiked in. This receptor chain uses TRBV28 and TRBJ2-3, with 8 central nucleotides matching TRBD2. The sequenced sample was naive CD8+ T cells from blood, with Jurkat cell RNA spiked in. The cell subset or site label, as the study defines it: FACS-sorted CD8+CD4-CCR7+CD45RA+ naive T cells. CDR3 reads: CASSLNGRDVGTDTQYF. The sequence in DNA is TGTGCCAGCAGTTTAAACGGGAGGGATGTGGGCACAGATACGCAGTATTTT.